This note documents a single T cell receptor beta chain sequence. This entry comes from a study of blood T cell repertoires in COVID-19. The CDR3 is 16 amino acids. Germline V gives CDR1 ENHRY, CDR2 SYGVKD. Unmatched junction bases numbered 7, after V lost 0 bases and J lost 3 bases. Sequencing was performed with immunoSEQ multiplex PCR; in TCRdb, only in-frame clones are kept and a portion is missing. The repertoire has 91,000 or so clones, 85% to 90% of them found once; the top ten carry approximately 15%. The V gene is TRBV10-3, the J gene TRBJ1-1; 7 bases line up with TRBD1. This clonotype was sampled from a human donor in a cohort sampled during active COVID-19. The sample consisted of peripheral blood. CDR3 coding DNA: TGTGCCATCAGTGAGTCAAGGGGGCCTGGGGACACTGAAGCTTTCTTT. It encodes CAISESRGPGDTEAFF.